The rows below give T cell receptor beta chains drawn from one sample of a study of blood T cell repertoires in COVID-19. The method was immunoSEQ multiplex PCR; TCRdb's version includes in-frame clones alone and lacks a portion of them. The sample carries 80,000 or so clones, around 80% recorded once. Sequencing input: peripheral blood. Receptors originate from a man older than 75 with acute or convalescent COVID-19. CDR3s include the opening cysteine and the closing phenylalanine or tryptophan. D genes are given only for firm matches. The size of a clone is reported for some rows only, either as once, few or many, or as a class for expanded clones.

>TRBJ1-2|.|TRBV7-9|once
CASSLGQLTGGYTF
TGTGCCAGCAGCTTAGGGCAGTTAACGGGTGGCTACACCTTC
>TRBJ1-2|.|TRBV18|.
CASSPNRQYGYTF
TGTGCCAGCTCACCCAATCGACAGTATGGCTACACCTTC
>TRBJ1-1|.|TRBV2|.
CASRDPVGGLLGAFF
TGTGCCAGCAGAGACCCAGTAGGGGGTCTGCTTGGAGCTTTCTTT
>TRBJ2-3|.|TRBV7-9|.
CASSTTSGSGTQYF
TGTGCCAGCAGCACCACCTCAGGTAGCGGAACGCAGTATTTT
>TRBJ2-2|.|TRBV15|.
CATSTSVPVGTGELFF
TGTGCCACCAGTACAAGCGTACCCGTTGGAACCGGGGAGCTGTTTTTT
>TRBJ1-2|TRBD1|TRBV30|.
CAWSVRDRVSFGYTF
TGTGCCTGGAGTGTACGTGACAGGGTATCTTTTGGCTACACCTTC
>TRBJ1-3|.|TRBV7-6|once
CASSLAPRSSGNTIYF
TGTGCCAGCAGCTTAGCGCCGCGGAGCTCTGGAAACACCATATATTTT
>TRBJ1-1|.|TRBV4-2|.
CASSPDRRNTEAFF
TGTGCCAGCAGCCCTGACAGGAGGAACACTGAAGCTTTCTTT
>TRBJ1-1|.|TRBV19|.
CASSPDWLKAEAFF
TGTGCCAGTAGTCCCGACTGGCTGAAGGCTGAAGCTTTCTTT
>TRBJ1-2|.|TRBV19|.
CASSIDGGYYGYTF
TGTGCCAGTAGTATAGACGGAGGTTACTATGGCTACACCTTC
>TRBJ1-1|.|TRBV4-1|.
CASSQDSQGTERTEAFF
TGCGCCAGCAGCCAAGATAGTCAGGGCACGGAGAGGACTGAAGCTTTCTTT
>TRBJ1-2|.|TRBV29-1|.
CSVFAGAPGYTF
TGCAGCGTTTTCGCAGGGGCACCTGGCTACACCTTC
>TRBJ1-5|TRBD1|TRBV19|.
CASSPTGGLGNQPQHF
TGTGCCAGTAGTCCCACAGGGGGCCTAGGCAATCAGCCCCAGCATTTT
>TRBJ2-2|.|TRBV10-1|.
CASSELLGHTGELFF
TGCGCCAGCAGTGAGCTACTAGGCCACACCGGGGAGCTGTTTTTT
>TRBJ1-5|.|TRBV7-2|.
CASSFQDSNQPQHF
TGTGCCAGCAGCTTTCAGGATAGCAATCAGCCCCAGCATTTT
>TRBJ2-7|TRBD1|TRBV6-1|few
CASSELPTGAYEQYF
TGTGCCAGCAGTGAACTACCGACAGGGGCCTACGAGCAGTACTTC
>TRBJ2-1|TRBD2|TRBV6-5|.
CASSWELAGNEQFF
TGTGCCAGCAGTTGGGAACTAGCGGGGAATGAGCAGTTCTTC
>TRBJ1-2|.|TRBV29-1|.
CSTQGNYGYTF
TGCAGCACCCAGGGTAACTATGGCTACACCTTC
>TRBJ2-5|TRBD1|TRBV19|.
CASSRTGGETQYF
TGTGCCAGTAGTCGTACAGGGGGTGAGACCCAGTACTTC
>TRBJ2-3|.|TRBV7-8|.
CASSLGPTQVDTQYF
TGTGCCAGCAGCTTAGGTCCCACTCAGGTTGATACGCAGTATTTT
>TRBJ2-7|TRBD2|TRBV5-4|few
CASSPGLAGYDYEQYF
TGTGCCAGCAGCCCGGGACTAGCGGGGTACGATTACGAGCAGTACTTC
>TRBJ2-3|TRBD2|TRBV5-6|.
CASSRLADTDTQYF
TGTGCCAGCAGTAGACTAGCGGACACAGATACGCAGTATTTT
>TRBJ2-1|.|TRBV7-9|.
CASSLAGQSNEQFF
TGTGCCAGCAGCTTAGCTGGGCAGTCCAATGAGCAGTTCTTC
>TRBJ1-1|.|TRBV12-3/TRBV12-4|.
CASSLKGISEAFF
TGTGCCAGCAGTTTGAAGGGGATCTCTGAAGCTTTCTTT
>TRBJ2-2|.|TRBV7-9|few
CASSLSFSGYYTGELFF
TGTGCCAGCAGCTTATCCTTTTCCGGGTATTACACCGGGGAGCTGTTTTTT
>TRBJ1-4|TRBD1|TRBV7-9|few
CASNLGTGLNEKLFF
TGTGCCAGCAACCTCGGGACAGGCCTTAATGAAAAACTGTTTTTT
>TRBJ2-5|TRBD2|TRBV9|.
CASSLRLAGEETQYF
TGTGCCAGCAGCCTCCGACTAGCGGGGGAAGAGACCCAGTACTTC
>TRBJ2-5|TRBD1|TRBV7-3|.
CASSPRVGGRETQYF
TGTGCCAGCAGCCCCCGTGTAGGGGGCCGCGAGACCCAGTACTTC
>TRBJ1-5|.|TRBV19|.
CASSISSSNQPQHF
TGTGCCAGTAGTATAAGCTCTAGCAATCAGCCCCAGCATTTT
>TRBJ2-3|.|TRBV3-1/TRBV3-2|.
CASSPDGGLTQYF
TGTGCCAGCAGCCCAGACGGGGGGCTAACGCAGTATTTT
>TRBJ2-3|TRBD1|TRBV27|.
CASSRGGLDTQYF
TGTGCCAGCAGCAGAGGGGGCTTGGATACGCAGTATTTT
>TRBJ2-2|TRBD1|TRBV18|few
CASSRDRVLGELFF
TGTGCCAGCTCAAGGGACAGGGTTCTCGGGGAGCTGTTTTTT
>TRBJ2-7|TRBD2|TRBV30|.
CAWSELAGFSYEQYF
TGTGCCTGGAGTGAGCTAGCGGGGTTCTCCTACGAGCAGTACTTC
>TRBJ2-5|TRBD2|TRBV7-3|.
CASSLTAGGGTRETQYF
TGTGCCAGCAGCTTAACCGCGGGCGGGGGGACACGGGAGACCCAGTACTTC
>TRBJ1-1|TRBD1|TRBV2|.
CASSDRGPRVAFF
TGTGCCAGCAGTGACAGGGGGCCTCGCGTGGCTTTCTTT
>TRBJ2-5|TRBD2|TRBV27|.
CASSLGGTSDFRRETQYF
TGTGCCAGCAGTTTAGGTGGGACTAGCGACTTTCGTCGAGAGACCCAGTACTTC
>TRBJ2-1|TRBD2|TRBV2|.
CASTPGLAGGKYNEQFF
TGTGCCAGCACCCCGGGACTAGCGGGGGGGAAATACAATGAGCAGTTCTTC
>TRBJ1-4|TRBD1|TRBV19|.
CASAGTELEKLFF
TGTGCCAGTGCCGGGACAGAGCTTGAAAAACTGTTTTTT
>TRBJ2-7|.|TRBV5-5|.
CASSLMTRAYEQYF
TGTGCCAGCAGCTTAATGACCAGGGCCTACGAGCAGTACTTC
>TRBJ2-1|TRBD1|TRBV18|.
CASSPGQGSYNEQFF
TGTGCCAGCTCACCGGGACAGGGCTCCTACAATGAGCAGTTCTTC
>TRBJ2-3|TRBD2|TRBV27|.
CASSVLAGVPDTQYF
TGTGCCAGCAGCGTACTAGCGGGGGTCCCAGATACGCAGTATTTT
>TRBJ1-5|TRBD1|TRBV19|.
CASSTKMTGGAGQPQHF
TGTGCCAGTAGTACAAAGATGACAGGGGGCGCAGGGCAGCCCCAGCATTTT
>TRBJ1-2|.|TRBV5-6|.
CASRGQGWDYTF
TGTGCCAGCAGGGGCCAGGGATGGGACTACACCTTC
>TRBJ2-1|TRBD1|TRBV5-1|.
CASSPNTGGFYNEQFF
TGCGCCAGCAGCCCCAACACAGGGGGCTTCTACAATGAGCAGTTCTTC
>TRBJ1-2|.|TRBV3-1/TRBV3-2|.
CASSQGGAAGYTF
TGTGCCAGCAGCCAGGGAGGGGCGGCTGGCTACACCTTC
>TRBJ1-2|TRBD1|TRBV25-1|.
CASSAPGQIYGYTF
TGTGCCAGCAGTGCCCCGGGACAGATCTATGGCTACACCTTC
>TRBJ2-7|TRBD1|TRBV5-1|.
CASSLGQGRYEQYF
TGCGCCAGCAGCTTGGGACAGGGACGATACGAGCAGTACTTC
>TRBJ2-1|.|TRBV6-5|.
CASRRDVSYNEQFF
TGTGCCAGCAGGAGGGATGTATCCTACAATGAGCAGTTCTTC
>TRBJ1-1|.|TRBV3-1/TRBV3-2|once
CASSQGHGGDTEAFF
TGTGCCAGCAGCCAAGGCCACGGGGGTGACACTGAAGCTTTCTTT
>TRBJ1-1|.|TRBV6-5|.
CASSYGRDTEAFF
TGTGCCAGCAGTTACGGCAGGGATACTGAAGCTTTCTTT
>TRBJ1-4|.|TRBV4-1|.
CASSQERKLFF
TGCGCCAGCAGCCAAGAACGGAAACTGTTTTTT